The next 13 T cell receptor beta chains were all read from a single sample in a study of beta chain features in type 1 diabetes. The entirety of the isolated RNA underwent reverse transcription, so expressed TCRB transcripts were sequenced. Method: immunoSEQ multiplex PCR; TCRdb's copy keeps in-frame clones and lacks some. The table records more than 140,000 clones, roughly 10% of them present only once. Source material: central memory CD4+ T cells from blood. The receptors here all came from a woman between 40 and 55 years old in good health.

This clone appeared a single time. The chain joins TRBV5-1 to TRBJ1-2, with 7 bases lining up with TRBD1. The J segment lost 0 bases and the V segment lost 2 bases, leaving 10 bases of the junction unmatched. This CDR3 has 17 amino acids. CDR1 is SGHRS and CDR2 is YFSETQ in the germline V gene. CDR3 bases: TGCGCCAGCAGCTTATATACGAGGACAGGAGCTAACTATGGCTACACCTTC. It codes for CASSLYTRTGANYGYTF.

The rearrangement uses TRBV29-1 and TRBJ2-5, with D tentatively TRBD1 (5 bases). Trimming removed 4 bases at V and 2 bases at J, with 11 bases between. Germline V gives CDR1 SQVTM, CDR2 ANQGSEA. The CDR3 has 13 amino acids. CDR3 nucleotides: TGCAGCGTTGGCCGACAGACTCAAGAGACCCAGTACTTC. It yields the protein CSVGRQTQETQYF.

The chain uses TRBV11-2 and TRBJ2-1; TRBD2 aligns across 7 bases. Germline lookup yields CDR1 SGHAT and CDR2 FQNNGV. The V and J ends lost 3 bases and 6 bases, in that order; junction bases with no gene match: 8. CDR3 length: 15 amino acids. The CDR3 loop reads CASSFSAGETNEQFF. DNA for the CDR3: TGTGCCAGCAGCTTCTCGGCGGGGGAGACCAATGAGCAGTTCTTC.

This clone was detected only a few times. The DNA of the CDR3 is TGTGCCAGCAGCCACGGAGGGCGGGAGAAGCCCCAGCATTTT. Protein sequence: CASSHGGREKPQHF. The genes are TRBV6-6 and TRBJ1-5; D not certain. The V gene's germline CDR1 is MNHNY and CDR2 SVGAGI (reference sequence). Trimming took off 6 bases at V and 8 bases at J, with 17 bases between the two ends. The CDR3 covers 14 residues.

Only a few counts were recorded for this clone. V usage is TRBV2 and J usage is TRBJ1-5; D possibly corresponds to TRBD1 (6 bases). The germline gives CDR1 SNHLY, CDR2 FYNNEI. The CDR3 extends over 15 amino acids. Trimming took off 4 bases at V and 0 bases at J, with 10 bases between the two ends. The CDR3 DNA reads as TGTGCCAGCAGTGCGAGGGGGTATAGCAATCAGCCCCAGCATTTT. It is translated as CASSARGYSNQPQHF.

This clone was detected only a few times. This rearrangement joins TRBV27 to TRBJ1-2; 9 bases map to TRBD1. Trimming at V came to 6 bases and at J to 5 bases, leaving 7 bases not matched to a gene. Germline CDR1 reads MNHEY; CDR2 reads SMNVEV (reference sequence). The CDR3 consists of 14 residues. The CDR3: CASRKGQGLYGYTF. DNA of the CDR3: TGTGCCAGCAGGAAGGGACAGGGCCTTTATGGCTACACCTTC.

The chain links TRBV5-1 to TRBJ2-5, with D possibly being TRBD2 (5 bases). Germline lookup yields CDR1 SGHRS and CDR2 YFSETQ. Between the trimmed V and J ends, which lost 0 bases and 4 bases, there was a span of 16 bases. This CDR3 is 16 amino acids long. The DNA for the CDR3 is TGCGCCAGCAGCTTGGCGGGCGAGGGTATGGGAGAGACCCAGTACTTC. Its translation: CASSLAGEGMGETQYF.

This sequence joins TRBV9 and TRBJ2-3; D remains unclear. V shed 5 bases and J shed 6 bases, with 10 bases lying between them. CDR3 length: 12 amino acids. Germline values: CDR1 SGDLS, CDR2 YYNGEE. Written as DNA, the CDR3 is TGTGCCAGCAGTGTCCCAGGTGATACGCAGTATTTT. Protein: CASSVPGDTQYF.

The chain couples TRBV6-5 to TRBJ2-3; 8 nucleotides align to TRBD2. Unmatched junction bases numbered 9, after V lost 8 bases and J lost 2 bases. CDR1 and CDR2 (germline): MNHEY, SVGAGI. The CDR3 contains 15 residues. The CDR3 is CASGASGGTTDTQYF. DNA of the CDR3: TGTGCCAGCGGTGCGAGCGGGGGAACCACAGATACGCAGTATTTT.

Only a few counts were recorded for this clone. The chain recombines TRBV10-3 with TRBJ2-7; 7 bases are shared with TRBD1. CDR1 ENHRY and CDR2 SYGVKD come from the germline V gene. The CDR3 consists of 13 residues. The V segment lost 9 bases and the J segment 0 bases; nucleotides outside the gene matches: 5. The CDR3 region is CAIRQGSSYEQYF. The DNA for the CDR3 is TGTGCCATTCGACAGGGTAGCTCCTACGAGCAGTACTTC.

The V gene is TRBV27, the J gene TRBJ2-2; D is unclear. There are 11 residues in the CDR3. The ends were cut back, 10 bases at V and 8 bases at J, with 11 bases in the middle. Per the germline V gene, CDR1 is MNHEY and CDR2 is SMNVEV (reference sequence). The CDR3 spells CAKYGSGELFF. The CDR3 DNA follows: TGTGCCAAATACGGGTCAGGGGAGCTGTTTTTT.

The chain joins TRBV12-5 to TRBJ2-3; no firm D call. Germline loops: CDR1 LGHNT, CDR2 FRNRAP. This CDR3 has 12 amino acids. V was cut by 5 bases and J by 14 bases, with 17 bases left in between. The CDR3 loop is CASGADSSTTYF. The CDR3 DNA is TGTGCTAGTGGTGCCGACTCCTCGACCACGTATTTT.

The chain uses TRBV7-9 and TRBJ1-4; possibly TRBD1 for D (5 bases). Trimming cost V 5 bases and J 8 bases, with 12 bases left between them. Germline CDR1 is SEHNR and CDR2 is FQNEAQ (reference sequence). The CDR3 contains 13 residues. The CDR3 spells CASSPAHREKLFF. As DNA, the CDR3 is TGTGCCAGCAGCCCAGCCCACAGGGAAAAACTGTTTTTT. The variable domain in full, with the rest retrieved from reference TRBV7-9 and TRBJ1-4, is DTGVSQNPRHKITKRGQNVTFRCDPISEHNRLYWYRQTLGQGPEFLTYFQNEAQLEKSRLLSDRFSAERPKGSFSTLEIQRTEQGDSAMYLCASSPAHREKLFFGSGTQLSVL.